Included here is one T cell receptor (beta chain) sequence, with context. The target antigen is unknown. Germline CDR1 reads MNHEY; CDR2 reads SVGEGT. The CDR3 runs to 13 residues. Per-sample yields of isolated PBMCs were at least 6 million. This record belongs to a study of blood T cells in healthy people across ages. Study conclusions and caveats: Among T cells, TCR beta diversity per million cells dropped roughly linearly as age rose. When set beside aged donors, long-lived donors presented more naive CD4+ cells and higher diversity.

Through a sample-barcoded 5' primer and a J-beta primer mix, a second PCR was run for roughly 7 to 11 cycles. From the 5' RACE reads, TCRdb called clonotypes with MiXCR, one entry per CDR3 protein. The repertoire holds approximately 810,000 distinct CDR3 sequences, with roughly 34% as singletons. This chain uses TRBV6-2 or TRBV6-3 with TRBJ2-1; D uncertain. The end of the DNA aligns better with TRBJ2-7, so the J call may be wrong. This TCR came from a man aged 18 to 35 in good health. Sample: blood. The CDR3 protein is CASSCARYNEQYF. DNA for the CDR3: TGTGCCAGCAGTTGTGCACGCTACAATGAGCAGTACTTC.